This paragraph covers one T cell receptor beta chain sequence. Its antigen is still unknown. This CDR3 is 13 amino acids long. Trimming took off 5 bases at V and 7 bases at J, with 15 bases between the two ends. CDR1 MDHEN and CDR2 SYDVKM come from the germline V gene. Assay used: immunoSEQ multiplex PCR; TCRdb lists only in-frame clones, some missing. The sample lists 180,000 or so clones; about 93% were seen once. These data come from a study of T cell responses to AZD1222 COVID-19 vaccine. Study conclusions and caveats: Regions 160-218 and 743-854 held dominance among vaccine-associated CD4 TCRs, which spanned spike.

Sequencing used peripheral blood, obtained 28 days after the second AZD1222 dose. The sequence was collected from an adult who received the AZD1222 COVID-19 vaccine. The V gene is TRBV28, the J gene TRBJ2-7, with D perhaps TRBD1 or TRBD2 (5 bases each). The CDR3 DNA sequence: TGTGCCAGCAGTCCGGGGCCCCTCCTTGAGCAGTACTTC. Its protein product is CASSPGPLLEQYF.